Listed here are 20 T cell receptor beta chains from one sample, sequenced in a study of OX40 agonist ivuxolimab in advanced cancers. The table came from immunoSEQ multiplex PCR; TCRdb's copy has only in-frame clones and leaves some out. The sample holds tens of thousands of clones, approximately 90% seen once. The sample in question was CD4+ or CD8+ T cells sorted from blood, obtained in a trial of the OX40 agonist ivuxolimab. Receptors originate from an adult with an advanced solid tumor such as melanoma, head and neck, liver or kidney cancer.

This chain connects TRBV30 to TRBJ1-2, with unresolved D. Trimming shortened V by 5 bases and J by 5 bases, and 15 bases separated the two germline ends. Germline lookup yields CDR1 GTSNPN and CDR2 SVGIG (reference sequence). This CDR3 has 13 amino acids. Here the CDR3 reads CAWALGAAYGYTF. The CDR3 nucleotides are TGTGCCTGGGCCTTGGGAGCGGCGTATGGCTACACCTTC.

J is TRBJ2-7 and V is TRBV28; 8 bases agree with TRBD2. The germline V gene has CDR1 MDHEN and CDR2 SYDVKM. CDR3 length: 14 residues. With V trimmed by 3 bases and J by 2 bases, 3 bases remained unmatched. The CDR3 bases are TGTGCCAGCAGTTTCCCGGGAGGGACCTACGAGCAGTACTTC. Translating it yields CASSFPGGTYEQYF.

This clone was seen once. This chain joins TRBV5-1 and TRBJ2-3; 7 bases are a match to TRBD2. The germline V gene has CDR1 SGHRS and CDR2 YFSETQ. Trimming removed 5 bases from V and 6 bases from J; junction bases left unmatched: 12. The length of the CDR3 is 15 residues. CDR3 loop: CASSYTGGSWDTQYF. The CDR3 DNA reads TGCGCCAGCAGTTACACGGGCGGGAGCTGGGATACGCAGTATTTT.

The CDR3, as DNA: TGTGCCAGCAGCCCACGACAGGGACCGAACACTGAAGCTTTCTTT. Translated, it gives CASSPRQGPNTEAFF. This rearrangement joins TRBV11-3 to TRBJ1-1, with 7 bases aligning to TRBD1. The CDR3 consists of 15 residues. Per germline, CDR1 SGHNT and CDR2 YENEEA. V gave up 5 bases and J gave up 1 base; unmatched junction bases: 7.

The chain uses TRBV11-2 and TRBJ1-2, with D hard to call. V lost 2 bases and J lost 3, with 7 bases in between. The CDR3 has 13 residues. From germline, CDR1 is SGHAT and CDR2 FQNNGV. The CDR3 protein is CASSLQVDYGYTF. For the CDR3, the DNA is TGTGCCAGCAGCTTACAGGTCGACTATGGCTACACCTTC.

The chain has TRBV5-6 and TRBJ2-1; D may correspond to TRBD1 or TRBD2 (5 bases each). The CDR3 extends over 16 amino acids. Germline CDR1 reads SGHDT; CDR2 reads YYEEEE. The V gene lost 2 bases and the J gene lost 4 bases, with 16 bases spanning the gap. CDR3 region: CASSLPEGIQYNEQFF. In DNA, the CDR3 is TGTGCCAGCAGCTTACCTGAGGGGATCCAATACAATGAGCAGTTCTTC.

The V call is TRBV7-2, the J call TRBJ1-3; 7 nucleotides match TRBD1. The germline gives CDR1 SGHTA, CDR2 FQGNSA. V lost 7 bases and J lost 4; bases outside the gene matches: 4. The CDR3 loop spans 13 amino acids. The CDR3 reads CASNTDRGNTIYF. CDR3 sequence (DNA): TGTGCCAGCAACACGGACAGGGGAAACACCATATATTTT.

CDR3 in DNA: TGTGCCAGCAGCTTGGAACAGGGGGCGAATGGCTACACCTTC. As protein: CASSLEQGANGYTF. J is TRBJ1-2 and V is TRBV5-4, with TRBD1 identical over 9 bases. Trimming took 0 bases from V and 6 from J; bases not matched to a gene: 3. CDR1 is SGHNT, CDR2 YYREEE, per germline (reference sequence). The CDR3 runs to 14 residues. The full variable domain, in which reference TRBV5-4 and TRBJ1-2 provide the parts outside the CDR3, is ETGVTQSPTHLIKTRGQQVTLRCSSQSGHNTVSWYQQALGQGPQFIFQYYREEENGRGNFPPRFSGLQFPNYSSELNVNALELDDSALYLCASSLEQGANGYTFGSGTRLTVV.

The chain joins TRBV29-1 to TRBJ2-6; weak D call: TRBD2 (5 bases). The CDR3 contains 14 residues. Germline assignment: CDR1 SQVTM and CDR2 ANQGSEA. V was trimmed by 1 base and J by 2 bases, leaving 6 bases between them. The CDR3 coding sequence is TGCAGCGTTGAAGTCGGGGCTGGGGCCAACGTCCTGACTTTC. Its translation: CSVEVGAGANVLTF.

V is TRBV7-2 and J is TRBJ1-2; TRBD1 aligns across 8 bases. Trimming removed 5 bases from V and 4 bases from J; junction bases left unmatched: 15. Germline CDR1 is SGHTA and CDR2 is FQGNSA. The CDR3 loop spans 17 amino acids. The CDR3 is CASSPSRAGGAGYGYTF. The CDR3 DNA reads as TGTGCCAGCAGCCCTAGCAGGGCAGGGGGCGCGGGCTATGGCTACACCTTC. Full variable domain (remainder filled in from reference TRBV7-2 and TRBJ1-2): GAGVSQSPSNKVTEKGKDVELRCDPISGHTALYWYRQSLGQGLEFLIYFQGNSAPDKSGLPSDRFSAERTGGSVSTLTIQRTQQEDSAVYLCASSPSRAGGAGYGYTFGSGTRLTVV.

The chain recombines TRBV27 with TRBJ2-7; the match to TRBD2 covers 10 bases. CDR1 and CDR2 from the germline V gene are MNHEY and SMNVEV (reference sequence). The CDR3 has 14 residues. V shed 3 bases and J 7 bases; nucleotides not matched to a gene: 6. CDR3 sequence: CASSFLAGVREQYF. The CDR3 DNA reads as TGTGCCAGCAGTTTCCTAGCGGGAGTAAGGGAGCAGTACTTC.

The rearrangement uses TRBV5-6 and TRBJ2-1; D is unresolved. Trimming stripped 1 base from V and 0 bases from J, with 8 bases between. Germline V lookup: CDR1 SGHDT, CDR2 YYEEEE. The CDR3 loop spans 15 amino acids. In nucleotides, the CDR3 is TGTGCCAGCAGCTTGTCCGCCGGCTCCTACAATGAGCAGTTCTTC. This translates into CASSLSAGSYNEQFF.

The chain couples TRBV4-3 to TRBJ2-7; 10 nucleotides match TRBD2. With V trimmed by 0 bases and J by 2 bases, 4 bases remained unmatched. The CDR3 loop spans 16 amino acids. Germline V gene sequence: CDR1 LGHNA, CDR2 YSLEER. In nucleotides, the CDR3 is TGCGCCAGCAGCCAAGAGGTGACTAGCGGGCCCTACGAGCAGTACTTC. Amino acids: CASSQEVTSGPYEQYF.

V gene TRBV5-4 combines with J gene TRBJ1-1; 8 bases are a match to TRBD1. Germline values: CDR1 SGHNT, CDR2 YYREEE (reference sequence). The CDR3 spans 17 residues. The trim removed 4 bases at V and 1 base at J, leaving 12 bases unmatched. This CDR3 is CASSRDRGTVGNTEAFF. DNA for the CDR3: TGTGCCAGCAGCCGCGACAGGGGCACCGTGGGGAACACTGAAGCTTTCTTT.

In DNA, the CDR3 is TGTGCCAGCAGTTTAGAGGCAGTCCGCTACGAGCAGTACTTC. Residues: CASSLEAVRYEQYF. The chain couples TRBV28 to TRBJ2-7, with D hard to call. V was trimmed by 2 bases and J by 3 bases, leaving 11 bases between them. The germline V gene has CDR1 MDHEN and CDR2 SYDVKM. The CDR3 is made up of 14 amino acids.

This clone was picked up one time. The V and J genes are TRBV5-6 and TRBJ2-1; D may be TRBD1 or TRBD2 (6 bases each). The CDR3 length is 16 residues. The germline V gene encodes CDR1 SGHDT and CDR2 YYEEEE. V was shortened by 4 bases and J by 2 bases, with 16 bases between the two germline ends. This CDR3 is CASSATGRSAYNEQFF. As DNA, the CDR3 is TGTGCCAGCAGCGCTACAGGGAGGAGCGCCTACAATGAGCAGTTCTTC.

The chain employs TRBV7-9 and TRBJ2-7; D ambiguous. Germline V gene sequence: CDR1 SEHNR, CDR2 FQNEAQ (reference sequence). The CDR3 loop spans 15 amino acids. V was shortened by 1 base and J by 2 bases, with 12 bases between the two germline ends. The CDR3 DNA follows: TGTGCCAGCAGCTTAGGTCGGGCGGAAGCCTACGAGCAGTACTTC. The encoded protein is CASSLGRAEAYEQYF.

The chain uses TRBV28 and TRBJ2-7; possible D gene TRBD1, 5 bases. V lost 6 bases and J lost 6, with 15 bases in between. CDR1 MDHEN and CDR2 SYDVKM come from the germline V gene. The CDR3 consists of 13 residues. This chain's CDR3 is CASSTGPTLEQYF. In nucleotides, the CDR3 is TGTGCCAGCAGCACAGGACCGACGCTCGAGCAGTACTTC. Full variable domain (outside the CDR3, taken from reference TRBV28 and TRBJ2-7): DVKVTQSSRYLVKRTGEKVFLECVQDMDHENMFWYRQDPGLGLRLIYFSYDVKMKEKGDIPEGYSVSREKKERFSLILESASTNQTSMYLCASSTGPTLEQYFGPGTRLTVT.

This clone was detected only once. The V call is TRBV14, the J call TRBJ1-1, with 8 bases identical to TRBD1. There are 15 residues in the CDR3. The V gene end was trimmed by 3 bases and the J gene end by 4 bases; junction bases not matched to a gene: 7. Germline V lookup: CDR1 SGHDN, CDR2 FVKESK. The CDR3 DNA follows: TGTGCCAGCAGCCACTCAGGGGGCTGGGGCACTGAAGCTTTCTTT. This encodes CASSHSGGWGTEAFF.

The CDR3 DNA follows: TGTGCCAGCAGCTCTACTAGCGCCTCCTACGAGCAGTACTTC. It encodes CASSSTSASYEQYF. This chain uses TRBV7-9 with TRBJ2-7; 7 nucleotides line up with TRBD2. The V gene end was trimmed by 4 bases and the J gene end by 0 bases; junction bases not matched to a gene: 3. This CDR3 region has 14 residues. Germline V CDR1 and CDR2: SEHNR, FQNEAQ (reference sequence).